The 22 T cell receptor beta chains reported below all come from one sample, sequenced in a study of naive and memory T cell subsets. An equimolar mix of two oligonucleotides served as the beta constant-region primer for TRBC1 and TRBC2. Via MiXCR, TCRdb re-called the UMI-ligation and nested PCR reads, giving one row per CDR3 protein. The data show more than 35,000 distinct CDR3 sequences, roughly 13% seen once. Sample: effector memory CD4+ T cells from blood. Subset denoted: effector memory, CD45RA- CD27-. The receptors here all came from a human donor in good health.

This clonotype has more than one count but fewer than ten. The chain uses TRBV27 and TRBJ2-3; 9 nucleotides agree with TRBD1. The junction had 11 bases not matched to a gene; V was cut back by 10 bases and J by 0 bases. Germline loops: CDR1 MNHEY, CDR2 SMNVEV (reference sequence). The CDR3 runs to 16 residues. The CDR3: CATRPQGASSTDTQYF. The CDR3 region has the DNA TGTGCCACCCGTCCACAGGGGGCATCTAGCACAGATACGCAGTATTTT.

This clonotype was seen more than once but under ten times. CDR3 DNA: TGTGCCAGCAGTTACATCGAGGGAGCGGAACTCCAAGAGACCCAGTACTTC. It codes for CASSYIEGAELQETQYF. The J gene is TRBJ2-5, the V gene TRBV6-2 or TRBV6-3; tentative D call: TRBD2 (5 bases). This CDR3 is built from 17 residues. Germline CDR1 is MNHEY and CDR2 is SVGEGT. V was clipped by 2 bases and J by 1 base, with 17 bases between them.

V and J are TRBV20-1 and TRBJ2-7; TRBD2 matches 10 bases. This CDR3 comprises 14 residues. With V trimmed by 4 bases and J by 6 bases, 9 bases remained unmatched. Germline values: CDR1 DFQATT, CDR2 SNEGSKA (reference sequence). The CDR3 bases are TGCAGTGCTAACCCTAACAGCGGGAGGGGCGAGCAGTACTTC. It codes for CSANPNSGRGEQYF.

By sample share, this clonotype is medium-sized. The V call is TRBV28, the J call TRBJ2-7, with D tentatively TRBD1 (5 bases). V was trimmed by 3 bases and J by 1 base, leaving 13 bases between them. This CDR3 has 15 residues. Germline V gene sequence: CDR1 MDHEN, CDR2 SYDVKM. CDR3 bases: TGTGCCAGCAGTTTCCATGACCGGACATCCTACGAGCAGTACTTC. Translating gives CASSFHDRTSYEQYF.

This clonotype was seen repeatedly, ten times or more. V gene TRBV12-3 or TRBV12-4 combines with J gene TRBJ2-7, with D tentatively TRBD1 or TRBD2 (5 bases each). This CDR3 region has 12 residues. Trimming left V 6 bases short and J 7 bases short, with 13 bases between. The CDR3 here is CASRLGPLEQYF. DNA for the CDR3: TGTGCCAGCAGGTTGGGACCGCTTGAGCAGTACTTC.

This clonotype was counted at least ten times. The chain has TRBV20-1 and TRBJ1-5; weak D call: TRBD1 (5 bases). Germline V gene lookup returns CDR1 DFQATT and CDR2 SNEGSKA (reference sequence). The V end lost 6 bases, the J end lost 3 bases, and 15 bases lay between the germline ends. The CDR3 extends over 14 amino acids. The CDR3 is CSAPDEGINQPQHF. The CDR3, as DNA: TGCAGTGCCCCGGACGAGGGGATCAATCAGCCCCAGCATTTT.

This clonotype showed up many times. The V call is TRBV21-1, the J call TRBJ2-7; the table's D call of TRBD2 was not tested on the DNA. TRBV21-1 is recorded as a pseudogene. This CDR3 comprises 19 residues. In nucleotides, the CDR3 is TGTGCCAGCAGCAAAGGAGACAGGGGGGCTAGCGGGCCCCCCTACGAGCAGTACTTC. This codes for CASSKGDRGASGPPYEQYF.

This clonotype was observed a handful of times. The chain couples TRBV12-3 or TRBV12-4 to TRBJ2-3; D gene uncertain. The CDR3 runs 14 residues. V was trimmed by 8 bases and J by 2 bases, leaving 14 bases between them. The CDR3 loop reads CASRRLVVTDTQYF. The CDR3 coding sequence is TGTGCCAGCCGGAGACTCGTTGTCACAGATACGCAGTATTTT.

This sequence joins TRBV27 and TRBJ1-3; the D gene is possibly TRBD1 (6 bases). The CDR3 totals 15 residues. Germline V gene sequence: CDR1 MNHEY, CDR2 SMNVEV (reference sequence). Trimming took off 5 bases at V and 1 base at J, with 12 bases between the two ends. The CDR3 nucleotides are TGTGCCAGCAGTCCAGACACAGGGTCTGGAAACACCATATATTTT. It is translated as CASSPDTGSGNTIYF.

The CDR3 is CASSLFRGRSLYSNQPQHF. CDR3 coding DNA: TGTGCCAGCAGTTTATTCCGGGGACGGAGCCTTTATAGCAATCAGCCCCAGCATTTT. The chain couples TRBV28 to TRBJ1-5; the D gene is possibly TRBD1 (5 bases). The germline CDR1 and CDR2 sequences are MDHEN and SYDVKM. V dropped 1 base and J dropped 0 bases, with 19 bases sitting between them. CDR3 size: 19 residues.

The CDR3 bases are TGTGCCAGCACAAGGGCCGGCACTGAAGCTTTCTTT. Translated, it gives CASTRAGTEAFF. The chain recombines TRBV2 with TRBJ1-1; D is undetermined. Germline V gene data show CDR1 as SNHLY and CDR2 as FYNNEI. The germline V and J ends were trimmed by 7 bases and 4 bases, with 10 bases remaining between them. The CDR3 has 12 amino acids.

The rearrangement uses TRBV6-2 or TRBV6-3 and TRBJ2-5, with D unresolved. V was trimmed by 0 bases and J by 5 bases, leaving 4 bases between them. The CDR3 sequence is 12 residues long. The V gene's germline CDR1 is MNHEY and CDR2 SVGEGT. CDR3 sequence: CASSYSRETQYF. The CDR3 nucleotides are TGTGCCAGCAGTTACTCACGGGAGACCCAGTACTTC.

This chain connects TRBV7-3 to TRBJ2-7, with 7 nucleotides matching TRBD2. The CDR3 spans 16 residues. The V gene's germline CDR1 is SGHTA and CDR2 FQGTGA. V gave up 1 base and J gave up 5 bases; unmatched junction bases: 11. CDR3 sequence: CASSLNGPGRMNEQYF. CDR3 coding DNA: TGTGCCAGCAGCTTAAACGGGCCCGGGAGGATGAACGAGCAGTACTTC.

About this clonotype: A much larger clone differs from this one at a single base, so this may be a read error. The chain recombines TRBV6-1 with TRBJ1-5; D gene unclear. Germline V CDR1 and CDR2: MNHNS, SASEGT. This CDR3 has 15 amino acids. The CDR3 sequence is CARSAERGVNQPQHF. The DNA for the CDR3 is TGTGCCAGAAGTGCAGAGCGGGGTGTCAATCAGCCCCAGCATTTT.

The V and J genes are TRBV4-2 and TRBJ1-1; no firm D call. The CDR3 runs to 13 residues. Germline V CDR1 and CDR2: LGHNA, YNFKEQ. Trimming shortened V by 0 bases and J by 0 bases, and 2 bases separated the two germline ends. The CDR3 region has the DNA TGTGCCAGCAGCCAAGACATGAACACTGAAGCTTTCTTT. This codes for CASSQDMNTEAFF.

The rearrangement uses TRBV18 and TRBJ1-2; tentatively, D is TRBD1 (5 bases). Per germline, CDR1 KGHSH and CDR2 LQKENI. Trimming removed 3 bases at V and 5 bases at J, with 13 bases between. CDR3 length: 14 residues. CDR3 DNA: TGTGCCAGCTCACCGTGGGACTGGAAATATGGCTACACCTTC. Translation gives CASSPWDWKYGYTF.

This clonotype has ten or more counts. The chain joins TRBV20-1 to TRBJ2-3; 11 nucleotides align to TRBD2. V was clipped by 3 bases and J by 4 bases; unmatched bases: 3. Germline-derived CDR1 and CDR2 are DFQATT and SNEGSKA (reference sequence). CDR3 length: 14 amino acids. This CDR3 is CSASYSGRADTQYF. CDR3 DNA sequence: TGCAGTGCTAGTTATAGCGGGAGGGCAGATACGCAGTATTTT.

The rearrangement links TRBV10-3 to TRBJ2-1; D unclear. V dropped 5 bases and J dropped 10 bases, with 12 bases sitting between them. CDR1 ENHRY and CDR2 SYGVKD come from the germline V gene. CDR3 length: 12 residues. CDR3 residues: CAISYTKQEQFF. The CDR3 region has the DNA TGTGCCATCAGTTATACTAAGCAGGAGCAGTTCTTC.

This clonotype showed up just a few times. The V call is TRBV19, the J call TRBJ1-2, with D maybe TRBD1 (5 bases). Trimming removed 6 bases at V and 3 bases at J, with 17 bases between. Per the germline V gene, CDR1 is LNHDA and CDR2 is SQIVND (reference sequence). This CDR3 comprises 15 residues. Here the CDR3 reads CASRQDGLVYYGYTF. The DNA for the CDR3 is TGTGCCAGTAGACAGGACGGCTTGGTCTACTATGGCTACACCTTC.

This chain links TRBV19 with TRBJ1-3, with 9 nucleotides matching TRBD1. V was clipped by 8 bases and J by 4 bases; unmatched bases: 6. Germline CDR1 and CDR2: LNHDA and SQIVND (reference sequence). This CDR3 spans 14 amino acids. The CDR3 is CASHRGLQGNTIYF. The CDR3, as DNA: TGTGCCAGTCACAGGGGGCTGCAAGGAAACACCATATATTTT.

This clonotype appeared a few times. The CDR3 spells CASSLKLVSYEQYF. The CDR3, as DNA: TGTGCCAGCAGCTTAAAACTAGTCTCCTACGAGCAGTACTTC. The rearrangement links TRBV7-2 to TRBJ2-7, with D possibly matching TRBD2 (5 bases). The CDR3 consists of 14 residues. Germline-derived CDR1 and CDR2 are SGHTA and FQGNSA. V shed 2 bases and J shed 0 bases, with 8 bases lying between them.

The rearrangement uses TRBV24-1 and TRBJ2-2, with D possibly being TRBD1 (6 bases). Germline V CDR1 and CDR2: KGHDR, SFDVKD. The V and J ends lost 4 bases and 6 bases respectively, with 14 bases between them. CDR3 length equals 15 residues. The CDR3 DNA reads TGTGCCACCAGTGACCCCGGACAGTATGCCGGGGAGCTGTTTTTT. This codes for CATSDPGQYAGELFF.